The present T cell receptor beta chain was sequenced within a study of control samples from healthy donors and cancer patients. Germline-derived CDR1 and CDR2 are LGHNA and YSLEER. This CDR3 comprises 16 residues. The ends were cut back, 0 bases at V and 0 bases at J, with 8 bases in the middle. Clones were sequenced by immunoSEQ multiplex PCR, and TCRdb holds only the in-frame ones, with some missing. The data contain 35,000 to 50,000 clones, 70% to 90% of them singletons. This clonotype originated in an older woman with lung cancer. The sample was PBMCs. J is TRBJ2-2 and V is TRBV4-3, with a possible D match to TRBD2 (6 bases). DNA of the CDR3: TGCGCCAGCAGCCAAGACCCGGGGGCGAACACCGGGGAGCTGTTTTTT. Its translation: CASSQDPGANTGELFF.